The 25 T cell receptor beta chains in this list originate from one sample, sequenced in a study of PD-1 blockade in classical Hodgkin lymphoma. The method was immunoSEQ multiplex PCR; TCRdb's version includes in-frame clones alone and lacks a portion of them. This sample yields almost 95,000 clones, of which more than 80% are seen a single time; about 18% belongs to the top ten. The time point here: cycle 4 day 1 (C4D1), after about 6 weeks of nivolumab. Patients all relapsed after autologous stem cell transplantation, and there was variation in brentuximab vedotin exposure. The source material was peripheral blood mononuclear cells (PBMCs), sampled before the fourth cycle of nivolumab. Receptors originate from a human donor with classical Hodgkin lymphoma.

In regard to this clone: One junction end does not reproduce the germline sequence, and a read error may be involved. The CDR3 sequence is CASSVGGQVQRIPF. CDR3 nucleotide sequence: TGTGCCAGCAGTGTTGGTGGCCAAGTCCAGCGTATCCCGTTC. The chain has TRBV2 and TRBJ2-7; D is unresolved. Per the germline V gene, CDR1 is SNHLY and CDR2 is FYNNEI. The CDR3 totals 14 residues.

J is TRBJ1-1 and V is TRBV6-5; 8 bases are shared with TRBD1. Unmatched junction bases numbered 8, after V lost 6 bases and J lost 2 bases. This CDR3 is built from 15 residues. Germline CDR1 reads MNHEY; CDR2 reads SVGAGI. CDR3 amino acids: CASRSDGQGNTEAFF. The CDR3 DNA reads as TGTGCCAGCAGGTCCGATGGACAGGGAAACACTGAAGCTTTCTTT.

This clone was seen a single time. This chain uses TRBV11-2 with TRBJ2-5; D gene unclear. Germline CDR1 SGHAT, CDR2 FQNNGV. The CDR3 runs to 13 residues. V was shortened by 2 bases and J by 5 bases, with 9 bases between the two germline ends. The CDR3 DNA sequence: TGTGCCAGCAGCTTATGGGCGGCTGAGACCCAGTACTTC. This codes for CASSLWAAETQYF.

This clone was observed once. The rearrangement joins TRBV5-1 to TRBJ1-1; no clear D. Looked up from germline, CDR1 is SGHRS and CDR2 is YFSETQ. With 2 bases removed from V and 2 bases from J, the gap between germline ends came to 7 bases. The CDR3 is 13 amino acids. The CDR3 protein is CASSFLSNTEAFF. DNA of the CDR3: TGCGCCAGCAGCTTTTTAAGCAACACTGAAGCTTTCTTT.

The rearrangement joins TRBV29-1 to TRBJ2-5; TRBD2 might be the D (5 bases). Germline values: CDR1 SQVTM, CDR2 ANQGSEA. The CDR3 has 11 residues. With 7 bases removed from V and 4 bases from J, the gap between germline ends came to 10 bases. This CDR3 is CSAGNRETQYF. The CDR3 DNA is TGCAGCGCCGGGAATCGAGAGACCCAGTACTTC.

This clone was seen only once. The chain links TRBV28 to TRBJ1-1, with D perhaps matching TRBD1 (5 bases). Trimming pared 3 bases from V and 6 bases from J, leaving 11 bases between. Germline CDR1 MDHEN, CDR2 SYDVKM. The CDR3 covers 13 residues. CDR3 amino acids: CASSFIQVAEAFF. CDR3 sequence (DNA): TGTGCCAGCAGTTTTATACAGGTCGCTGAAGCTTTCTTT.

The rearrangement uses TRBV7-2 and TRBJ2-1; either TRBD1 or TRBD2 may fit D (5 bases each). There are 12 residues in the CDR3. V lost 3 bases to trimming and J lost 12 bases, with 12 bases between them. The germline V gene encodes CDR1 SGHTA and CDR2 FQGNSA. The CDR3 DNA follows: TGTGCCAGCAGCTTCAAGGGACCAATGCAGTTCTTC. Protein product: CASSFKGPMQFF. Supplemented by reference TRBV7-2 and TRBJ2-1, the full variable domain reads GAGVSQSPSNKVTEKGKDVELRCDPISGHTALYWYRQSLGQGLEFLIYFQGNSAPDKSGLPSDRFSAERTGGSVSTLTIQRTQQEDSAVYLCASSFKGPMQFFGPGTRLTVL.

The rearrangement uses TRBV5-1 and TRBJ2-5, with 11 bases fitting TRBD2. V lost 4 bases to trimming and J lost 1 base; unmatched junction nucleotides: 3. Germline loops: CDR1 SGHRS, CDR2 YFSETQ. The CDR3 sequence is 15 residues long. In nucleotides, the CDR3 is TGCGCCAGCAGCGGGGGACTAGCGGCCCAAGAGACCCAGTACTTC. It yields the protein CASSGGLAAQETQYF.

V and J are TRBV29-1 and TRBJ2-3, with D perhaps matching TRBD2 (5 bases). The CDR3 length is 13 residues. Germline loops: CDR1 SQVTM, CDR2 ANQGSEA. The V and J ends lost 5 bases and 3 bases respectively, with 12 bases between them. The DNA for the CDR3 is TGCAGCGTTACAGCGGAACGGACAGATACGCAGTATTTT. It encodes CSVTAERTDTQYF.

The CDR3 loop reads CASSASGRSYNEQFF. CDR3 bases: TGTGCCAGCAGTGCCTCCGGAAGATCCTACAATGAGCAGTTCTTC. The genes are TRBV28 and TRBJ2-1; D is uncertain. CDR1 and CDR2 from the germline V gene are MDHEN and SYDVKM. This CDR3 contains 15 residues. Deletions cut 5 bases from V and 1 base from J, with 12 bases between.

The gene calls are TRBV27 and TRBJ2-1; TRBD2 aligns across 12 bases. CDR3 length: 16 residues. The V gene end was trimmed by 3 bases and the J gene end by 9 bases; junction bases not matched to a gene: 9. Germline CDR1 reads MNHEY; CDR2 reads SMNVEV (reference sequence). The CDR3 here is CASSFWGASGGGEQFF. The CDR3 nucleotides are TGTGCCAGCAGTTTTTGGGGTGCTAGCGGGGGGGGTGAGCAGTTCTTC.

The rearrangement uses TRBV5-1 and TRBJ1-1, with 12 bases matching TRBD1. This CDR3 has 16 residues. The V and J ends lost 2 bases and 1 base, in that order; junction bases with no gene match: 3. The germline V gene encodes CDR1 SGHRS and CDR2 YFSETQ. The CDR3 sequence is CASSFGTGGANTEAFF. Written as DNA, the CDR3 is TGCGCCAGCAGCTTTGGGACAGGGGGCGCGAACACTGAAGCTTTCTTT.

The CDR3, as DNA: TGTGCCAGCAGCCGGGAGGGGCGAACTGAAGCTTTCTTT. The encoded protein is CASSREGRTEAFF. This chain links TRBV14 with TRBJ1-1; a weak D match, TRBD1 (5 bases). Per germline, CDR1 SGHDN and CDR2 FVKESK. V lost 4 bases to trimming and J lost 5 bases, with 11 bases between them. The CDR3 sequence is 13 residues long. Using reference TRBV14 and TRBJ1-1 for the parts outside the CDR3, the full variable domain is EAGVTQFPSHSVIEKGQTVTLRCDPISGHDNLYWYRRVMGKEIKFLLHFVKESKQDESGMPNNRFLAERTGGTYSTLKVQPAELEDSGVYFCASSREGRTEAFFGQGTRLTVV.

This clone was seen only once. CDR3 in DNA: TGTGCCAGCAGCTTAGAGCCTACCACCGGGGAGCTGTTTTTT. Its protein product is CASSLEPTTGELFF. This chain uses TRBV11-2 with TRBJ2-2; D remains ambiguous. Germline V gene data show CDR1 as SGHAT and CDR2 as FQNNGV. This CDR3 contains 14 residues. The ends were cut back, 0 bases at V and 4 bases at J, with 6 bases in the middle.

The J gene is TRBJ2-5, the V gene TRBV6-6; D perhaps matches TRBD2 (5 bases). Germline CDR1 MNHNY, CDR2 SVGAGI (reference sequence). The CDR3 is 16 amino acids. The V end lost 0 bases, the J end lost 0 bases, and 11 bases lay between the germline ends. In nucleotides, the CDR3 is TGTGCCAGCAGTTACTCGGGGAGAGGGAACCAAGAGACCCAGTACTTC. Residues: CASSYSGRGNQETQYF.

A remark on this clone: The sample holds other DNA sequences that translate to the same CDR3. This chain's CDR3 is CASSVVVNTEAFF. DNA for the CDR3: TGTGCCAGCAGCGTAGTAGTGAACACTGAAGCTTTCTTT. The V call is TRBV9, the J call TRBJ1-1; D is undetermined. This CDR3 region has 13 residues. Germline V lookup: CDR1 SGDLS, CDR2 YYNGEE. V was shortened by 0 bases and J by 0 bases, with 3 bases between the two germline ends. The variable domain in full, completed from reference TRBV9 and TRBJ1-1, reads DSGVTQTPKHLITATGQRVTLRCSPRSGDLSVYWYQQSLDQGLQFLIQYYNGEERAKGNILERFSAQQFPDLHSELNLSSLELGDSALYFCASSVVVNTEAFFGQGTRLTVV.

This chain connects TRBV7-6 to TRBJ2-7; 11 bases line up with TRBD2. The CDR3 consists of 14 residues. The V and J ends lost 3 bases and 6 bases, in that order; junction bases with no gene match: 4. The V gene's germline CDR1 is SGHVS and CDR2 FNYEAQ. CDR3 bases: TGTGCCAGCAGCTTTACTAGCGGGAGCGCCGAGCAGTACTTC. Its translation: CASSFTSGSAEQYF.

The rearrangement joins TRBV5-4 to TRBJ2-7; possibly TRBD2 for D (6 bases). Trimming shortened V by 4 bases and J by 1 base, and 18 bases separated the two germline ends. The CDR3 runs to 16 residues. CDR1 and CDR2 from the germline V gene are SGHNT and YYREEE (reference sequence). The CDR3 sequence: CASSLGSARASYEQYF. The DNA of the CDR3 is TGTGCCAGCAGCCTCGGGAGCGCCAGGGCATCCTACGAGCAGTACTTC.

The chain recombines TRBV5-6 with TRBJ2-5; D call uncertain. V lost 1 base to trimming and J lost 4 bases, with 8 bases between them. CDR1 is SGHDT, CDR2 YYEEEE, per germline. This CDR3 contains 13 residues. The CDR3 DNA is TGTGCCAGCAGCTTGATTATGATAGAGACCCAGTACTTC. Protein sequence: CASSLIMIETQYF.

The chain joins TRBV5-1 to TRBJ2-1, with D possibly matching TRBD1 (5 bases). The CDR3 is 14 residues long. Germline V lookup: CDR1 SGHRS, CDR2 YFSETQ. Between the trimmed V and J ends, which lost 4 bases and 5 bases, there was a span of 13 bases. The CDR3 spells CASSMDMWNNEQFF. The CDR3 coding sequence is TGCGCCAGCAGCATGGACATGTGGAACAATGAGCAGTTCTTC.

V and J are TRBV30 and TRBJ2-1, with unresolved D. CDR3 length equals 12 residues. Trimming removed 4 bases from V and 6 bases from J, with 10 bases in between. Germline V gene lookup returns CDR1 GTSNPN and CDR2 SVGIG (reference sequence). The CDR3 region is CAWTWGSNEQFF. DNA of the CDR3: TGTGCCTGGACCTGGGGATCCAATGAGCAGTTCTTC. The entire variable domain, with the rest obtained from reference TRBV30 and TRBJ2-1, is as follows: SQTIHQWPATLVQPVGSPLSLECTVEGTSNPNLYWYRQAAGRGLQLLFYSVGIGQISSEVPQNLSASRPQDRQFILSSKKLLLSDSGFYLCAWTWGSNEQFFGPGTRLTVL.

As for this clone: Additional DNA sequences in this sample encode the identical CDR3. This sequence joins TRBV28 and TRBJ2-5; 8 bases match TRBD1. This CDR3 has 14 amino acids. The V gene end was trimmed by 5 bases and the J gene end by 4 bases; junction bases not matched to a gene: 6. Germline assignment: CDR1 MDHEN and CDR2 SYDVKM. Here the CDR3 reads CASSISRGRETQYF. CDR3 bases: TGTGCCAGCAGTATCTCCAGGGGGCGAGAGACCCAGTACTTC.

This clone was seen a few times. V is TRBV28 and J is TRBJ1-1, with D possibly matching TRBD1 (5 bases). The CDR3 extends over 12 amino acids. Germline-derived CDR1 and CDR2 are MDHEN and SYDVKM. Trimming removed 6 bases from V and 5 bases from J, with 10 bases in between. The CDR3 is CASRLPGTEAFF. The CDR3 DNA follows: TGTGCCAGCAGACTCCCAGGGACTGAAGCTTTCTTT.

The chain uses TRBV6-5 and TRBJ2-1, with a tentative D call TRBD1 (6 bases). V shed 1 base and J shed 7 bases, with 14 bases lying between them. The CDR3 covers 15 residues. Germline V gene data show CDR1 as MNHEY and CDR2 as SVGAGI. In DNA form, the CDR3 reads TGTGCCAGCAGTTACTTAGGGGGACCAAAGAATGAGCAGTTCTTC. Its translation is CASSYLGGPKNEQFF.

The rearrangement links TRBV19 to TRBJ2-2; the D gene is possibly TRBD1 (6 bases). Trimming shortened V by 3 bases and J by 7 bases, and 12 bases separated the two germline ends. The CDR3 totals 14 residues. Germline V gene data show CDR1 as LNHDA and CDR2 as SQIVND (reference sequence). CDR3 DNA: TGTGCCAGTAGTATTGCCGCCAGGGGCGGGGAGCTGTTTTTT. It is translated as CASSIAARGGELFF.